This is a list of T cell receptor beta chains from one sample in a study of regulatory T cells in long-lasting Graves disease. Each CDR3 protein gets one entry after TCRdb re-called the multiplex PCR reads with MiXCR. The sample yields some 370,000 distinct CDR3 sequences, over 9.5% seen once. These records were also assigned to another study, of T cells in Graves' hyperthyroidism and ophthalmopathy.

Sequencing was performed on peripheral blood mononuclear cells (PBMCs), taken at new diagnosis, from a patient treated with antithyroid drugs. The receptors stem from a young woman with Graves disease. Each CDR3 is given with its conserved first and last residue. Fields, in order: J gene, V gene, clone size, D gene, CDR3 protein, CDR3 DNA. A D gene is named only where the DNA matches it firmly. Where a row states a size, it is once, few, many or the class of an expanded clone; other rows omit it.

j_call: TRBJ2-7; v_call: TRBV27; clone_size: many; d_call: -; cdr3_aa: CASTSLRRDASYEQYF; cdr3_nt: TGTGCCAGCACCTCACTCCGCAGGGACGCTAGCTACGAGCAGTACTTC
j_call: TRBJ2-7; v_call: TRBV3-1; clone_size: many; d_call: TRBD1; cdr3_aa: CASSHIRQGARGYEQYF; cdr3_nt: TGTGCCAGCAGCCACATCCGCCAGGGGGCGAGGGGGTACGAGCAGTACTTC
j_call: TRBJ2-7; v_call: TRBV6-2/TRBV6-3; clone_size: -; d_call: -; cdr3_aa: CASETTRDPYEQYF; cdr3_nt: TGTGCCAGCGAAACTACAAGGGATCCCTACGAGCAGTACTTC
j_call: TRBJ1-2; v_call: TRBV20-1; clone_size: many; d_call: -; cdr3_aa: CSASLPDLGSLGYTF; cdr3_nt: TGCAGTGCTAGCCTACCGGACCTTGGGTCTCTTGGCTACACCTTC
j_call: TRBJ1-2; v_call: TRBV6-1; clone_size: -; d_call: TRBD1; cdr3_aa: CASKNTGDYGYTF; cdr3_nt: TGTGCCAGCAAGAATACAGGGGATTATGGCTACACCTTC
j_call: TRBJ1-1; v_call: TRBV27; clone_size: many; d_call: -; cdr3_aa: CASSLSVGPNTEAFF; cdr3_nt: TGTGCCAGCAGTTTATCCGTAGGGCCGAACACTGAAGCTTTCTTT
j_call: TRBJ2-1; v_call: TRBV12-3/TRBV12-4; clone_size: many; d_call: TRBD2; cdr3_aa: CASGETSGRGEQFF; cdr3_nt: TGTGCCAGCGGAGAAACTAGCGGGCGGGGTGAGCAGTTCTTC
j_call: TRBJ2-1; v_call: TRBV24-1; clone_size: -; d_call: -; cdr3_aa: CATSDSGVNEQFF; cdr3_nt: TGTGCCACCAGTGATTCAGGGGTGAATGAGCAGTTCTTC
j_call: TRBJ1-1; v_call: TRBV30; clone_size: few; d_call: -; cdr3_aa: CAWGGGVGMNTEAFF; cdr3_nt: TGTGCCTGGGGGGGAGGAGTCGGTATGAACACTGAAGCTTTCTTT
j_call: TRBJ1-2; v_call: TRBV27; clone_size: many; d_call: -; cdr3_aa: CASSSSWGDGYTF; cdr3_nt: TGTGCCAGCAGCTCCTCGTGGGGCGATGGCTACACCTTC
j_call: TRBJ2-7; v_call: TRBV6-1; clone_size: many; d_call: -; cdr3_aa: CASSDNYEQYF; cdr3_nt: TGTGCCAGCAGTGACAACTACGAGCAGTACTTC
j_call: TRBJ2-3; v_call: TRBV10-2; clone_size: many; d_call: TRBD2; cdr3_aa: CASRVPGLGLGGTDTQYF; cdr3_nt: TGCGCCAGCAGAGTACCGGGACTAGGATTAGGGGGGACAGATACGCAGTATTTT
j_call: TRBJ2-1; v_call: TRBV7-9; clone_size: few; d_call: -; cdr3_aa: CASRGLNSTKGASYNEQFF; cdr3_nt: TGTGCCAGCAGGGGCCTTAACTCCACGAAAGGGGCCTCCTACAATGAGCAGTTCTTC
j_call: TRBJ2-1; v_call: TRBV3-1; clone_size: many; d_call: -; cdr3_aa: CASSQVSIGGSSYNEQFF; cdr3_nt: TGTGCCAGCAGCCAAGTGAGTATCGGGGGAAGCTCCTACAATGAGCAGTTCTTC
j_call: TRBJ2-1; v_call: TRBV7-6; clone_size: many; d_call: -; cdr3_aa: CASSLATAYNEQFF; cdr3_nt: TGTGCCAGCAGCTTAGCGACCGCATACAATGAGCAGTTCTTC
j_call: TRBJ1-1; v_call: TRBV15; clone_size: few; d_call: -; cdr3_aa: CATSRDEENEAFF; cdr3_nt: TGTGCCACCAGCAGAGACGAGGAAAATGAAGCTTTCTTT
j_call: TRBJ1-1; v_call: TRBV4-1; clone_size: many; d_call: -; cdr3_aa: CASSRPGLGLDTEAFF; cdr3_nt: TGCGCCAGCAGCCGCCCGGGGTTAGGTTTGGACACTGAAGCTTTCTTT
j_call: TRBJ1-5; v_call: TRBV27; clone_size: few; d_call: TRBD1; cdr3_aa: CASRGRDRGPNQPQHF; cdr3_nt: TGTGCCAGCAGAGGCCGGGACAGGGGCCCCAATCAGCCCCAGCATTTT
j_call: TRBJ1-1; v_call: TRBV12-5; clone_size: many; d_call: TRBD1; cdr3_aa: CASGGTGATEAFF; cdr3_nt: TGTGCTAGTGGTGGGACAGGAGCCACTGAAGCTTTCTTT
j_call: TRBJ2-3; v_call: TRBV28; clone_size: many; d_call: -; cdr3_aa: CASSTPLGGMGGDTQYF; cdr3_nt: TGTGCCAGCAGTACCCCGCTAGGCGGGATGGGGGGAGATACGCAGTATTTT
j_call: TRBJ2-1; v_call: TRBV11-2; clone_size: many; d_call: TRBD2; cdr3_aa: CASSRTSGINNEQFF; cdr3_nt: TGTGCCAGCAGCCGAACTAGCGGGATAAACAATGAGCAGTTCTTC
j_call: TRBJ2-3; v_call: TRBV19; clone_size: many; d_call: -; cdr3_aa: CASSIGWGRIATDTQYF; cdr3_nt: TGTGCCAGTAGTATAGGGTGGGGACGTATCGCCACAGATACGCAGTATTTT
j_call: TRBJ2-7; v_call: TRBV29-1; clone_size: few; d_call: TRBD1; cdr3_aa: CSVPRTGSSYEQYF; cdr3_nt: TGCAGCGTCCCTCGGACAGGTTCGTCGTACGAGCAGTACTTC
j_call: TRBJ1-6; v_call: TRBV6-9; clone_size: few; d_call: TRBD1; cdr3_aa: CASSFDRAVYSPLHF; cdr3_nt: TGTGCCAGCAGTTTCGACAGGGCGGTCTATTCACCCCTCCACTTT
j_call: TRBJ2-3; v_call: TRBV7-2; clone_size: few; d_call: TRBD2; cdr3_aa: CASSRGGTDTQYF; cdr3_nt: TGTGCCAGCAGCCGGGGGGGCACAGATACGCAGTATTTT
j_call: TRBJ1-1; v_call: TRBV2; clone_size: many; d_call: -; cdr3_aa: CASSIIREAEAFF; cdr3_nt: TGTGCCAGCAGTATTATCCGGGAAGCTGAAGCTTTCTTT
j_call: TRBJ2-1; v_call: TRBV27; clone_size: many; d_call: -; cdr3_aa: CASSLGPGNEQFF; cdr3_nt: TGTGCCAGCAGTTTAGGTCCCGGCAATGAGCAGTTCTTC
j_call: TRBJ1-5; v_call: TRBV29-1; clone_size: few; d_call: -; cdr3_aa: CSVAGTHSNQPQHF; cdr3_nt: TGCAGCGTAGCCGGGACACATAGCAATCAGCCCCAGCATTTT
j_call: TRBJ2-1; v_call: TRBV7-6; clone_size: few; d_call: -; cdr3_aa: CASSLGQGGSDEQFF; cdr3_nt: TGTGCCAGCAGCTTAGGTCAGGGGGGTTCTGATGAGCAGTTCTTC
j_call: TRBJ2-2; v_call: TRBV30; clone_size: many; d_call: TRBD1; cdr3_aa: CAWRTGGLAGELFF; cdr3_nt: TGTGCCTGGCGCACAGGGGGCTTGGCCGGGGAGCTGTTTTTT
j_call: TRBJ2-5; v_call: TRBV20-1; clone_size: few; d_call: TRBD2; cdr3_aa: CSADGTSGAGETQYF; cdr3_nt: TGCAGTGCTGATGGGACTAGCGGGGCAGGAGAGACCCAGTACTTC
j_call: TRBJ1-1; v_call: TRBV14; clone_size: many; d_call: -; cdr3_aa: CASSQDFRDMNTEAFF; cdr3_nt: TGTGCCAGCAGCCAAGATTTTCGGGATATGAACACTGAAGCTTTCTTT
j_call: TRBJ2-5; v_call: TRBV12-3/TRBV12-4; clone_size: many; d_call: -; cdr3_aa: CASSLLHVKETQYF; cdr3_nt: TGTGCCAGCAGTCTCCTACACGTAAAAGAGACCCAGTACTTC
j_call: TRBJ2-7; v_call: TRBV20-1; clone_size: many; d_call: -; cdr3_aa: CSARDLDLDEQYF; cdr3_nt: TGCAGTGCTAGAGATCTGGACCTGGACGAGCAGTACTTC
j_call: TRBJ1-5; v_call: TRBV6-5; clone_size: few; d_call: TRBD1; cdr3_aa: CASSYSRTGGWPQHF; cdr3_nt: TGTGCCAGCAGTTACTCGCGGACAGGGGGATGGCCCCAGCATTTT
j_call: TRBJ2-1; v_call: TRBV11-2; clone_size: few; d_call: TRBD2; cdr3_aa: CASSLDRAGGRKFF; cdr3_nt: TGTGCCAGCAGCTTAGATCGGGCGGGAGGGCGTAAGTTCTTC
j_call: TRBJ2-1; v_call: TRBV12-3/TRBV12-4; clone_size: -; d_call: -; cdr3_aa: CASSPGAFYNEQFF; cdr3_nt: TGTGCCAGCAGCCCCGGGGCTTTCTACAATGAGCAGTTCTTC
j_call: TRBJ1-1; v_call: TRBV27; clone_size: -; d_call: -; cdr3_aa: CASSLSANTEAFF; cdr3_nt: TGTGCCAGCAGTCTCAGCGCGAACACTGAAGCTTTCTTT
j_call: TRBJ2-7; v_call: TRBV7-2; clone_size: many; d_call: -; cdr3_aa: CASSLYPFASYEQYF; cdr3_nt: TGTGCCAGCAGCTTATACCCATTCGCCTCCTACGAGCAGTACTTC
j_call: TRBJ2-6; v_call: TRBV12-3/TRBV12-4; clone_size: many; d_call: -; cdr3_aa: CASREGGGPIISGANVLTF; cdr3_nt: TGTGCCAGCCGAGAGGGGGGAGGGCCTATAATTTCTGGGGCCAACGTCCTGACTTTC
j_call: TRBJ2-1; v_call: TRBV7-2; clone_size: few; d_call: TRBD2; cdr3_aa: CASSLGAGGHRNEQFF; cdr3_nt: TGTGCCAGCAGCTTAGGTGCGGGAGGGCATCGGAATGAGCAGTTCTTC
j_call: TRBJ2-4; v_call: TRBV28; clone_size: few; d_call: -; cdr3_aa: CASSFCGNIQYF; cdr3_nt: TGTGCCAGCAGTTTTTGTGGAAACATTCAGTACTTC
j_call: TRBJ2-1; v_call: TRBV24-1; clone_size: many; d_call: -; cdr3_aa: CATSDPLRNEQFF; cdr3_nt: TGTGCCACCAGTGATCCGTTGCGCAATGAGCAGTTCTTC
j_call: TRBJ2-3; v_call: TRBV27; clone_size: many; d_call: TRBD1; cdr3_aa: CASSSQGAETDTQYF; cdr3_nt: TGTGCCAGCAGCTCCCAGGGGGCGGAAACAGATACGCAGTATTTT